Listed here are 4 T cell receptor beta chains from one sample, sequenced in a study of T cells after yellow fever vaccination. TCRdb passed the 5' RACE reads through MiXCR, listing each CDR3 protein once. Here the sample spans 350,000 to 550,000 distinct CDR3 sequences, 18% being singletons. Material: PBMCs, obtained before the yellow fever booster vaccination. These receptors all stem from a man between 18 and 29 years old who received the YFV17D yellow fever vaccine.

This clonotype came up a few times. The chain carries TRBV20-1 and TRBJ1-2, with TRBD1 as a possible D gene (6 bases). The germline gives CDR1 DFQATT, CDR2 SNEGSKA (reference sequence). This CDR3 region has 14 residues. Trimming removed 3 bases from V and 4 bases from J, with 15 bases in between. Here the CDR3 reads CSARAQGRGYGYTF. The DNA of the CDR3 is TGCAGTGCTAGGGCCCAGGGGAGAGGCTATGGCTACACCTTC.

The rearrangement uses TRBV28 and TRBJ2-4; D is perhaps TRBD1 or TRBD2 (6 bases each). Germline CDR1 is MDHEN and CDR2 is SYDVKM. This CDR3 has 12 residues. The V end was cut by 6 bases, the J end by 12 bases, with 15 bases between. The CDR3 reads CASRAEGVGQYF. CDR3 DNA: TGTGCCAGCAGAGCGGAGGGGGTGGGTCAGTACTTC.

This clonotype came up a few times. The CDR3: CASSASAGFTDTQYF. In DNA form, the CDR3 reads TGTGCCAGCAGTGCCTCGGCAGGGTTCACAGATACGCAGTATTTT. The chain recombines TRBV6-5 with TRBJ2-3; D possibly corresponds to TRBD1 (5 bases). Germline CDR1 reads MNHEY; CDR2 reads SVGAGI. CDR3 length: 15 amino acids. Trimming took 5 bases from V and 2 from J, leaving 14 bases between them.

Many counts were recorded for this clonotype. The V gene is TRBV4-3, the J gene TRBJ1-5; D gene unclear. The CDR3 is 13 amino acids. V was cut by 0 bases and J by 6 bases, with 6 bases left in between. The germline V gene encodes CDR1 LGHNA and CDR2 YSLEER. The CDR3 here is CASSQDEGQPQHF. The DNA for the CDR3 is TGCGCCAGCAGCCAAGACGAGGGTCAGCCCCAGCATTTT.